This entry lists 27 T cell receptor beta chains sequenced from one sample in a study of T cells expressing NK-cell markers. TCRdb reanalyzed the 5' RACE reads and collapses them to one entry per CDR3 protein, without DNA. The table gives about 540,000 distinct CDR3 sequences; the top ten clones make up roughly 3.5% of it. Sequencing was carried out using blood T cells: a sorted CD56 or NKG2C T cell subset, CD4+ or CD8+ T cells, or bulk PBMC T cells (not recorded which). The receptor source for this set is a man younger than 35 in good health.

The chain employs TRBV20-1 and TRBJ2-1; TCRdb picks TRBD2, but there is no DNA to check that call. CDR1 is DFQATT and CDR2 is SNEGSKA in the germline V gene (reference sequence). The CDR3 sequence is 15 residues long. Here the CDR3 reads CSARPLLDSYNEQFF.

The CDR3 reads CARKGGSNTGELFF. This rearrangement joins TRBV7-8 to TRBJ2-2; TCRdb picks TRBD1, but there is no DNA to check that call. The germline V gene has CDR1 SGHVS and CDR2 FQNEAQ. The CDR3 is 14 amino acids.

This CDR3 is CAISDLKGNSYEQYF. This rearrangement joins TRBV10-3 to TRBJ2-7. This CDR3 is built from 15 residues. Germline V gene sequence: CDR1 ENHRY, CDR2 SYGVKD.

The chain has TRBV7-6 and TRBJ2-5; TCRdb gives TRBD2 as the D gene, but with no DNA this cannot be confirmed. Germline V gives CDR1 SGHVS, CDR2 FNYEAQ. The CDR3 has 15 amino acids. The CDR3: CASSPMEDPQETQYF.

This chain uses TRBV19 with TRBJ2-2; checking the TCRdb D call of TRBD1 is not possible without DNA. The CDR3 has 14 residues. CDR1 is LNHDA, CDR2 SQIVND, per germline (reference sequence). The CDR3 reads CASSNPGDTGELFF.

The chain recombines TRBV12-3 or TRBV12-4 with TRBJ1-2; TCRdb outputs TRBD1, but without DNA this stays unchecked. This CDR3 spans 14 amino acids. CDR3 region: CASSNSGTDSGYTF.

The chain combines TRBV5-6 with TRBJ2-5. The CDR3 runs to 15 residues. The germline gives CDR1 SGHDT, CDR2 YYEEEE. CDR3 in amino acids: CASSLREQFQETQYF. The whole variable domain, remainder taken from reference TRBV5-6 and TRBJ2-5, is DAGVTQSPTHLIKTRGQQVTLRCSPKSGHDTVSWYQQALGQGPQFIFQYYEEEERQRGNFPDRFSGHQFPNYSSELNVNALLLGDSALYLCASSLREQFQETQYFGPGTRLLVL.

This chain joins TRBV7-2 and TRBJ2-1. CDR3 length: 15 amino acids. Looked up from germline, CDR1 is SGHTA and CDR2 is FQGNSA. The CDR3 spells CASSLAPLRHNEQFF. The full variable domain, in which reference TRBV7-2 and TRBJ2-1 provide the parts outside the CDR3, is GAGVSQSPSNKVTEKGKDVELRCDPISGHTALYWYRQSLGQGLEFLIYFQGNSAPDKSGLPSDRFSAERTGGSVSTLTIQRTQQEDSAVYLCASSLAPLRHNEQFFGPGTRLTVL.

The V call is TRBV3-1, the J call TRBJ1-1; the TRBD1 assignment by TCRdb is unverifiable without DNA. The length of the CDR3 is 17 residues. The germline CDR1 and CDR2 sequences are LGHDT and YNNKEL (reference sequence). The CDR3 spells CASSYGQGPLMNTEAFF. Drawing the rest from reference TRBV3-1 and TRBJ1-1, the complete variable domain is DTAVSQTPKYLVTQMGNDKSIKCEQNLGHDTMYWYKQDSKKFLKIMFSYNNKELIINETVPNRFSPKSPDKAHLNLHINSLELGDSAVYFCASSYGQGPLMNTEAFFGQGTRLTVV.

V gene TRBV29-1 combines with J gene TRBJ1-1. Germline V gene data show CDR1 as SQVTM and CDR2 as ANQGSEA. The CDR3 contains 13 residues. This chain's CDR3 is CSVDGGRYTEAFF.

The J gene is TRBJ1-4, the V gene TRBV12-3 or TRBV12-4; the D call of TRBD1 rests on TCRdb alone, since no DNA is present to check it. The CDR3 length is 13 residues. The CDR3 loop reads CASRGVKGEKLFF.

The chain has TRBV20-1 and TRBJ2-5. Germline V gene data show CDR1 as DFQATT and CDR2 as SNEGSKA (reference sequence). The CDR3 is 13 residues long. The CDR3 sequence: CSARELAQETQYF.

The chain couples TRBV10-3 to TRBJ2-1. The CDR3 is made up of 13 amino acids. Germline V lookup: CDR1 ENHRY, CDR2 SYGVKD. The CDR3 sequence is CAIMEGSYNEQFF.

This rearrangement joins TRBV11-2 to TRBJ2-3; TCRdb reports TRBD2, a call that lacks DNA to check it against. CDR3 length equals 17 residues. Germline V gene lookup returns CDR1 SGHAT and CDR2 FQNNGV. The CDR3 sequence: CASRGGGIAGGADTQYF.

The V and J genes are TRBV12-3 or TRBV12-4 and TRBJ1-5; TCRdb outputs TRBD1, but without DNA this stays unchecked. The CDR3 runs 13 residues. Here the CDR3 reads CAIGEQGLRPQHF.

The chain has TRBV4-3 and TRBJ2-4. The CDR3 is 13 residues long. Germline CDR1 and CDR2: LGHNA and YSLEER. CDR3 loop: CASSQGLKNIQYF.

The chain links TRBV5-5 to TRBJ1-5; TCRdb gives TRBD1 as the D gene, but with no DNA this cannot be confirmed. Germline CDR1 reads SGHKS; CDR2 reads YYEKEE (reference sequence). There are 16 residues in the CDR3. CDR3 amino acids: CASSLTGGLSNQPQHF.

The chain has TRBV7-2 and TRBJ2-5; TCRdb outputs TRBD1, but without DNA this stays unchecked. The CDR3 has 15 residues. Germline-derived CDR1 and CDR2 are SGHTA and FQGNSA. The CDR3 spells CASSLQPGVGETQYF.

The rearrangement joins TRBV5-1 to TRBJ2-5; TCRdb's D call of TRBD1 is untestable without DNA. Per the germline V gene, CDR1 is SGHRS and CDR2 is YFSETQ. The CDR3 extends over 14 amino acids. The CDR3 loop reads CASTLVGGYETQYF.

This chain joins TRBV7-2 and TRBJ2-1; the TCRdb call, TRBD1, lacks DNA for checking. CDR3 length: 16 residues. Germline assignment: CDR1 SGHTA and CDR2 FQGNSA. CDR3 residues: CASSLLQGALYNEQFF.

This sequence joins TRBV4-3 and TRBJ2-5; TCRdb lists TRBD1, though no DNA is available to test this call. Germline CDR1 reads LGHNA; CDR2 reads YSLEER. This CDR3 is 15 amino acids long. CDR3 protein: CASSQDRLGAETQYF.

The chain recombines TRBV5-1 with TRBJ2-3. The CDR3 sequence is 11 residues long. From germline, CDR1 is SGHRS and CDR2 YFSETQ. CDR3 sequence reads: CASGDSDTQYF.

The CDR3 protein is CATSRVVVGEGQPQHF. J is TRBJ1-5 and V is TRBV15; lacking DNA, the TRBD1 call made by TCRdb goes unchecked. This CDR3 has 16 residues. The germline V gene encodes CDR1 LNHNV and CDR2 YYDKDF (reference sequence). The full variable domain, in which reference TRBV15 and TRBJ1-5 provide the parts outside the CDR3, is DAMVIQNPRYQVTQFGKPVTLSCSQTLNHNVMYWYQQKSSQAPKLLFHYYDKDFNNEADTPDNFQSRRPNTSFCFLDIRSPGLGDTAMYLCATSRVVVGEGQPQHFGDGTRLSIL.

This rearrangement joins TRBV4-3 to TRBJ2-7; the D call of TRBD2 rests on TCRdb alone, since no DNA is present to check it. The CDR3 consists of 16 residues. The V gene's germline CDR1 is LGHNA and CDR2 YSLEER. The CDR3 sequence: CASSQDRTLVSYEQYF.

J is TRBJ2-3 and V is TRBV4-1; checking the TCRdb D call of TRBD1 is not possible without DNA. From germline, CDR1 is MGHRA and CDR2 YSYEKL. CDR3 length: 17 residues. Here the CDR3 reads CASSQDPYTGVGDTQYF.

The chain links TRBV9 to TRBJ2-3; TCRdb outputs TRBD2, but without DNA this stays unchecked. The CDR3 covers 13 residues. Germline-derived CDR1 and CDR2 are SGDLS and YYNGEE. The CDR3 region is CASSGSRRDTQYF.

This sequence joins TRBV5-1 and TRBJ2-1; TCRdb designates TRBD2, a call that cannot be tested without DNA. CDR1 and CDR2 (germline): SGHRS, YFSETQ. This CDR3 comprises 13 residues. The CDR3 spells CASSSELPSEQFF.